The 9 T cell receptor beta chains reported below all come from one sample, sequenced in a study of blood T cell repertoires in COVID-19. Sequencing used immunoSEQ multiplex PCR; TCRdb keeps in-frame clones, though not all of them. Of around 160,000 clones in the sample, 87% are singletons; the top ten hold under 13%. Material: peripheral blood. These receptor sequences come from a woman between 65 and 79 years old with COVID-19, enrolled during active disease.

The rearrangement joins TRBV9 to TRBJ2-4, with 12 bases matching TRBD2. CDR1 SGDLS and CDR2 YYNGEE come from the germline V gene. This CDR3 comprises 18 residues. With 1 base clipped from V and 0 bases from J, the junction kept 5 bases outside the gene matches. CDR3 amino acids: CASSVSSGGEIAKNIQYF. The CDR3, as DNA: TGTGCCAGCAGCGTATCTAGCGGGGGGGAAATAGCCAAAAACATTCAGTACTTC.

The V call is TRBV12-3 or TRBV12-4, the J call TRBJ1-2; 7 bases agree with TRBD1. This CDR3 has 13 residues. Germline trimming cut 5 bases from V and 4 bases from J; bases unmatched to any gene: 4. This chain's CDR3 is CASSTGEGYGYTF. CDR3 DNA: TGTGCCAGCAGTACAGGGGAAGGCTATGGCTACACCTTC.

The genes are TRBV5-1 and TRBJ2-7; 10 positions agree with TRBD1. The CDR3 loop spans 14 amino acids. Germline V CDR1 and CDR2: SGHRS, YFSETQ. Trimming at V came to 5 bases and at J to 3 bases, leaving 5 bases not matched to a gene. This chain's CDR3 is CASSSTGGVYEQYF. For the CDR3, the DNA is TGCGCCAGCAGTTCGACAGGGGGCGTCTACGAGCAGTACTTC.

This chain joins TRBV6-5 and TRBJ1-2; 7 nucleotides match TRBD1. This CDR3 region has 15 residues. V shed 4 bases and J 0 bases; nucleotides not matched to a gene: 5. From germline, CDR1 is MNHEY and CDR2 SVGAGI. CDR3 DNA: TGTGCCAGCAGTTCCGCCAGGGGGGCTAACTATGGCTACACCTTC. Translated: CASSSARGANYGYTF.

The chain has TRBV11-3 and TRBJ2-7, with TRBD1 identical over 9 bases. CDR3 length: 14 residues. Trimming at V came to 1 base and at J to 4 bases, leaving 2 bases not matched to a gene. Germline V CDR1 and CDR2: SGHNT, YENEEA. The CDR3 DNA follows: TGTGCCAGCAGCTTAGGTGGACAGGGGTACGAGCAGTACTTC. Translated, it gives CASSLGGQGYEQYF. Full variable domain (remainder filled in from reference TRBV11-3 and TRBJ2-7): EAGVVQSPRYKIIEKKQPVAFWCNPISGHNTLYWYLQNLGQGPELLIRYENEEAVDDSQLPKDRFSAERLKGVDSTLKIQPAELGDSAVYLCASSLGGQGYEQYFGPGTRLTVT.

The rearrangement links TRBV7-9 to TRBJ2-3; D is undetermined. Trimming stripped 2 bases from V and 1 base from J, with 7 bases between. The germline CDR1 and CDR2 sequences are SEHNR and FQNEAQ (reference sequence). The CDR3 spans 14 residues. CDR3 nucleotide sequence: TGTGCCAGCAGCTTAACGCTAGGCACAGATACGCAGTATTTT. Its translation is CASSLTLGTDTQYF.

The rearrangement joins TRBV2 to TRBJ1-6, with 8 bases identical to TRBD1. Germline V CDR1 and CDR2: SNHLY, FYNNEI. The CDR3 extends over 15 amino acids. With V trimmed by 4 bases and J by 6 bases, 5 bases remained unmatched. The CDR3 loop reads CASSADRVANSPLHF. DNA for the CDR3: TGTGCCAGCAGTGCGGACAGGGTTGCTAATTCACCCCTCCACTTT. Drawing the rest from reference TRBV2 and TRBJ1-6, the complete variable domain is EPEVTQTPSHQVTQMGQEVILRCVPISNHLYFYWYRQILGQKVEFLVSFYNNEISEKSEIFDDQFSVERPDGSNFTLKIRSTKLEDSAMYFCASSADRVANSPLHFGNGTRLTVT.

The rearrangement joins TRBV3-1 (or the pseudogene TRBV3-2) to TRBJ1-2; no clear D. CDR1 and CDR2 (germline): LGHDT, YNNKEL (reference sequence). CDR3 length equals 13 residues. Between the trimmed V and J ends, which lost 4 bases and 8 bases, there was a span of 14 bases. CDR3 bases: TGTGCCAGCAGCCTATCCTCTCAACAGGGCTACACCTTC. It yields the protein CASSLSSQQGYTF.

V is TRBV29-1 and J is TRBJ1-2, with 7 bases fitting TRBD1. V gave up 5 bases and J gave up 3 bases; unmatched junction bases: 0. This CDR3 spans 11 amino acids. Germline V gene sequence: CDR1 SQVTM, CDR2 ANQGSEA. CDR3 in amino acids: CSVTGDYGYTF. As DNA, the CDR3 is TGCAGCGTTACAGGGGACTATGGCTACACCTTC.